This T cell receptor beta chain was retrieved from a study of blood T cell repertoires in COVID-19. On the study more broadly: COVID-19 samples collected from the United States, Italy and Spain covered acute and convalescent phases. PBMCs, B-cell-depleted T cells, or T cells provided the cDNA or gDNA that made up the material.

The CDR3 totals 19 residues. Unmatched junction bases numbered 10, after V lost 5 bases and J lost 2 bases. Germline V gene sequence: CDR1 LNHDA, CDR2 SQIVND (reference sequence). Per the authors' pipeline: For nucleated cells, counts were estimated from reference gene primer amplification. The method was immunoSEQ multiplex PCR; TCRdb's version includes in-frame clones alone and lacks a portion of them. V and J calls plus clone size are reproduced from that table; the DNA served to infer D and trimming. The sample shows about 110,000 clones, less than 85% of them seen only once. Sequencing was performed on peripheral blood. This receptor was identified in a woman older than 75 with acute or convalescent COVID-19. The V and J genes are TRBV19 and TRBJ2-1; 15 bases are shared with TRBD2. CDR3: CASSVTGLAGGRAYNEQFF. DNA for the CDR3: TGTGCCAGTAGTGTCACGGGACTAGCGGGAGGACGGGCCTACAATGAGCAGTTCTTC.